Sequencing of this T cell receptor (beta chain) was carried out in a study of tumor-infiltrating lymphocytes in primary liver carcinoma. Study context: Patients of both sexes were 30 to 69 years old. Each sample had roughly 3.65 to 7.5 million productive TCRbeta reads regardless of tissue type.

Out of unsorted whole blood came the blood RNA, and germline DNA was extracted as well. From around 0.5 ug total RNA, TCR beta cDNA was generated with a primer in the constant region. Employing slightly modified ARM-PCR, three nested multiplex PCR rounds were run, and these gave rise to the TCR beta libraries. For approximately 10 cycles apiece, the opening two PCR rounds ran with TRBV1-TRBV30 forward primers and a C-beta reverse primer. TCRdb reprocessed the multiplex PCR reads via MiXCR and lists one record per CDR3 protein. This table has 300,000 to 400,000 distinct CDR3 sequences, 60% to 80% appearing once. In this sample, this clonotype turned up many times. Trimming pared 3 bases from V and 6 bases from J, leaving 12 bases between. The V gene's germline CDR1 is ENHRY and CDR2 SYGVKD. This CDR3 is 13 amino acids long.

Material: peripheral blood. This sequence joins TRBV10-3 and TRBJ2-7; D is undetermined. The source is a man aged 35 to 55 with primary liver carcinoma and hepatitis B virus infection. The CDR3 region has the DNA TGTGCCATCAGTGAATCGGGCGAATTCGAGCAGTACTTC. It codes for CAISESGEFEQYF.